This passage covers 17 T cell receptor beta chains from one sample sequenced in a study of CD8 T cells in Susac syndrome (dated by TCRdb to between 2018 and 2021). The library was prepared using the immunoSEQ multiplex PCR assay. RNA was extracted with the RNeasy kit and roughly 0.45 to 1 ug was reverse transcribed using random hexamers. Using fastp at Q25 and MiXCR, TCRdb reprocessed the public reads and kept productive beta chains. Every distinct CDR3 protein forms one entry, paired with its most common genes and DNA. For this sample there are about 120,000 distinct CDR3 sequences; roughly 95% appear just once. Roughly 0.13% of the sample comes from the top ten. Sequencing used CD4+ T cells from PBMCs. Receptors were obtained from a human donor with Susac syndrome.

This CDR3 reads CASSQYNADTQYF. CDR3 coding DNA: TGTGCCAGCAGCCAATACAACGCAGATACGCAGTATTTT. The chain links TRBV14 to TRBJ2-3, with unresolved D. The CDR3 totals 13 residues. The V end lost 2 bases, the J end lost 4 bases, and 7 bases lay between the germline ends. Germline CDR1 reads SGHDN; CDR2 reads FVKESK.

The chain couples TRBV3-1 to TRBJ2-1; TRBD2 matches 7 bases. The V gene end was trimmed by 4 bases and the J gene end by 5 bases; junction bases not matched to a gene: 5. Germline CDR1 is LGHDT and CDR2 is YNNKEL (reference sequence). The CDR3 spans 14 residues. CDR3: CASSPQRGHNEQFF. CDR3 DNA sequence: TGTGCCAGCAGCCCCCAGCGGGGTCACAATGAGCAGTTCTTC.

The chain employs TRBV12-3 or TRBV12-4 and TRBJ1-3; the D gene is possibly TRBD1 (6 bases). CDR3 length: 17 amino acids. V lost 3 bases and J 0 bases, leaving 15 bases between the germline ends. DNA of the CDR3: TGTGCCAGCAGTTTTACGGTTGGAGGGGGCTCTGGAAACACCATATATTTT. Translation: CASSFTVGGGSGNTIYF.

J is TRBJ2-6 and V is TRBV29-1; D not resolved. The V end lost 6 bases, the J end lost 0 bases, and 9 bases lay between the germline ends. The CDR3 contains 14 residues. Germline assignment: CDR1 SQVTM and CDR2 ANQGSEA. CDR3 nucleotides: TGCAGCGTAGAAAAATTCTCTGGGGCCAACGTCCTGACTTTC. It specifies CSVEKFSGANVLTF. The full variable domain, rest sourced from reference TRBV29-1 and TRBJ2-6, is SAVISQKPSRDICQRGTSLTIQCQVDSQVTMMFWYRQQPGQSLTLIATANQGSEATYESGFVIDKFPISRPNLTFSTLTVSNMSPEDSSIYLCSVEKFSGANVLTFGAGSRLTVL.

The chain couples TRBV20-1 to TRBJ1-3; 9 nucleotides agree with TRBD1. The CDR3 runs 16 residues. Germline V CDR1 and CDR2: DFQATT, SNEGSKA (reference sequence). Trimming cost V 5 bases and J 4 bases; bases outside gene matches: 12. The CDR3 DNA follows: TGCAGTGCTGGCGGGGGGACAGGGAAGGTCGGAAACACCATATATTTT. This gives the protein CSAGGGTGKVGNTIYF.

The CDR3 loop is CASSPRVYGYTF. The CDR3 DNA is TGTGCCAGCAGCCCTCGGGTCTATGGCTACACCTTC. The rearrangement joins TRBV28 to TRBJ1-2; D is undetermined. The CDR3 is 12 residues long. Trimming left V 6 bases short and J 4 bases short, with 9 bases between. Germline assignment: CDR1 MDHEN and CDR2 SYDVKM.

This chain joins TRBV10-3 and TRBJ1-3, with no clear D. CDR1 and CDR2 (germline): ENHRY, SYGVKD. Trimming removed 0 bases from V and 1 base from J, with 7 bases in between. The CDR3 totals 15 residues. The CDR3 spells CAISESGGSGNTIYF. CDR3 in DNA: TGTGCCATCAGTGAGTCGGGTGGATCTGGAAACACCATATATTTT.

This chain uses TRBV11-1 with TRBJ1-1, with D perhaps matching TRBD1 (6 bases). Trimming took 5 bases from V and 0 from J, leaving 13 bases between them. Per the germline V gene, CDR1 is SGHAT and CDR2 is FQDESV (reference sequence). CDR3 length: 15 residues. The CDR3 reads CASSTRTAMNTEAFF. The CDR3 coding sequence is TGTGCCAGCAGCACGCGGACAGCCATGAACACTGAAGCTTTCTTT. The complete variable domain, with remaining parts taken from reference TRBV11-1 and TRBJ1-1, reads EAEVAQSPRYKITEKSQAVAFWCDPISGHATLYWYRQILGQGPELLVQFQDESVVDDSQLPKDRFSAERLKGVDSTLKIQPAELGDSAMYLCASSTRTAMNTEAFFGQGTRLTVV.

The chain has TRBV6-5 and TRBJ2-5; 8 nucleotides agree with TRBD2. The CDR3 runs to 15 residues. J lost 7 bases, V lost 0 bases, and 7 bases had no gene match. Germline V gene lookup returns CDR1 MNHEY and CDR2 SVGAGI. CDR3 sequence reads: CASSYSAGGPRTQYF. In DNA, the CDR3 is TGTGCCAGCAGTTACTCGGCGGGGGGACCCCGGACCCAGTACTTC.

The CDR3 DNA is TGTGCCAGCAGCTTTAACCCATCATTAACAACCTACGAGCAGTACTTC. Amino acid sequence: CASSFNPSLTTYEQYF. V and J are TRBV5-6 and TRBJ2-7; D not certain. V lost 2 bases to trimming and J lost 2 bases, with 17 bases between them. The CDR3 is 16 amino acids. The germline V gene has CDR1 SGHDT and CDR2 YYEEEE.

A note on this clonotype: Germline and junction disagree at one end, which may indicate a read error. The V and J genes are TRBV2 and TRBJ2-5; 7 bases agree with TRBD1. CDR3 length: 13 residues. CDR1 and CDR2 (germline): SNHLY, FYNNEI. This CDR3 is CASRQGSGETQYF. The CDR3 DNA follows: TGTGCCAGCAGACAGGGGAGTGGGGAGACCCAGTATTTC.

V gene TRBV6-5 combines with J gene TRBJ2-1, with D possibly called TRBD1 or TRBD2 (5 bases each). The germline V and J ends were trimmed by 5 bases and 10 bases, with 9 bases remaining between them. The CDR3 totals 11 residues. The V gene's germline CDR1 is MNHEY and CDR2 SVGAGI. This CDR3 reads CASSTRDEQFF. In DNA, the CDR3 is TGTGCCAGCAGTACCCGGGACGAGCAGTTCTTC.

This rearrangement joins TRBV2 to TRBJ2-7; no definite D call. Germline CDR1 is SNHLY and CDR2 is FYNNEI. V lost 5 bases, J lost 6 bases, and 14 bases lay in between. This CDR3 contains 13 residues. This chain's CDR3 is CASSILGSVEQYF. The CDR3 region has the DNA TGTGCCAGCAGTATCCTTGGGTCAGTCGAGCAGTACTTC. The whole variable domain, filled in from reference TRBV2 and TRBJ2-7, reads EPEVTQTPSHQVTQMGQEVILRCVPISNHLYFYWYRQILGQKVEFLVSFYNNEISEKSEIFDDQFSVERPDGSNFTLKIRSTKLEDSAMYFCASSILGSVEQYFGPGTRLTVT.

The chain links TRBV5-1 to TRBJ2-5, with 8 bases identical to TRBD1. The CDR3 sequence is 14 residues long. Germline V gives CDR1 SGHRS, CDR2 YFSETQ. Germline trimming cut 6 bases from V and 4 bases from J; bases unmatched to any gene: 8. In DNA, the CDR3 is TGCGCCAGCAAGGACGACAGGGGTGGAGAGACCCAGTACTTC. Protein: CASKDDRGGETQYF.

J is TRBJ2-1 and V is TRBV6-1; 8 nucleotides agree with TRBD1. Germline V CDR1 and CDR2: MNHNS, SASEGT. CDR3 length: 16 amino acids. The junction had 11 bases not matched to a gene; V was cut back by 6 bases and J by 4 bases. CDR3 protein: CASRLSQGAVYNEQFF. The CDR3 nucleotides are TGTGCCAGCAGACTAAGCCAGGGGGCGGTTTACAATGAGCAGTTCTTC.

This clonotype was recorded only once. The V gene is TRBV11-2, the J gene TRBJ2-1; no reliable D call. CDR3 length: 14 residues. Trimming removed 0 bases at V and 6 bases at J, with 9 bases between. CDR1 SGHAT and CDR2 FQNNGV come from the germline V gene. The CDR3 region has the DNA TGTGCCAGCAGCTTAGACGTGGGCCCCAATGAGCAGTTCTTC. Its protein is CASSLDVGPNEQFF.

This sequence joins TRBV7-2 and TRBJ2-1; 7 nucleotides match TRBD1. Germline V gene lookup returns CDR1 SGHTA and CDR2 FQGNSA. The J segment lost 10 bases and the V segment lost 5 bases, leaving 11 bases of the junction unmatched. The length of the CDR3 is 14 residues. The CDR3 loop is CASSPGTVMAEQFF. The CDR3 bases are TGTGCCAGCAGCCCCGGGACAGTCATGGCGGAGCAGTTCTTC.